A single sample is the source of the 25 T cell receptor beta chains below, sequenced in a study of beta chain features in type 1 diabetes. Since all of the isolated RNA was reverse transcribed, expressed TCRB transcripts were what got sequenced. Libraries were prepared by immunoSEQ multiplex PCR; TCRdb keeps only in-frame clonotypes and omits some of them. The sample contains 400,000 to 550,000 clones, about an eighth of which appear only once. The sequencing sample was made of naive CD4+ T cells from blood. Receptors originate from a woman aged 18-29 years in good health.

This clone was counted between two and nine times. V and J are TRBV4-1 and TRBJ1-4; a weak D match, TRBD1 (6 bases). In germline, CDR1 is MGHRA, CDR2 YSYEKL. The CDR3 runs to 15 residues. The germline V and J ends were trimmed by 1 base and 8 bases, with 14 bases remaining between them. CDR3 loop: CASSQVGGQREKLFF. CDR3 in DNA: TGCGCCAGCAGCCAAGTAGGGGGGCAACGCGAAAAACTGTTTTTT.

The genes are TRBV27 and TRBJ2-3, with 9 bases fitting TRBD2. The germline gives CDR1 MNHEY, CDR2 SMNVEV (reference sequence). This CDR3 comprises 14 residues. The trim removed 5 bases at V and 4 bases at J, leaving 4 bases unmatched. The CDR3 spells CASSLRLAADTQYF. DNA for the CDR3: TGTGCCAGCAGTCTGCGACTAGCGGCAGATACGCAGTATTTT.

Only a few counts were recorded for this clone. The chain uses TRBV4-1 and TRBJ2-3; 11 bases fit TRBD2. The CDR3 runs 16 residues. CDR1 and CDR2 from the germline V gene are MGHRA and YSYEKL. V was clipped by 1 base and J by 7 bases; unmatched bases: 7. DNA of the CDR3: TGCGCCAGCAGCCAAGGAACTAGCGGGGGTTTATATACGCAGTATTTT. Translating it yields CASSQGTSGGLYTQYF.

This clone occurred a few times. V gene TRBV19 combines with J gene TRBJ2-1, with D possibly being TRBD1 or TRBD2 (5 bases each). The V gene lost 4 bases and the J gene lost 4 bases, with 14 bases spanning the gap. The CDR3 extends over 15 amino acids. The V gene's germline CDR1 is LNHDA and CDR2 SQIVND (reference sequence). CDR3 in amino acids: CASSTGTSTYNEQFF. CDR3 nucleotides: TGTGCCAGTAGTACCGGGACCTCCACTTACAATGAGCAGTTCTTC.

In its sample, this clone was seen a few times. This sequence joins TRBV7-2 and TRBJ1-3, with 9 bases aligning to TRBD1. The CDR3 length is 15 residues. V lost 5 bases and J lost 4; bases outside the gene matches: 6. CDR1 SGHTA and CDR2 FQGNSA come from the germline V gene. CDR3 nucleotide sequence: TGTGCCAGCAGCACCCACAGGGGGCAAGGAAACACCATATATTTT. It encodes CASSTHRGQGNTIYF.

The V and J genes are TRBV5-1 and TRBJ2-1, with 9 bases lining up with TRBD1. The length of the CDR3 is 14 residues. The J segment lost 8 bases and the V segment lost 3 bases, leaving 6 bases of the junction unmatched. Germline V CDR1 and CDR2: SGHRS, YFSETQ. The CDR3 nucleotides are TGCGCCAGCAGCTCCGGGACAGGGATCGATGAGCAGTTCTTC. Translation: CASSSGTGIDEQFF.

This rearrangement joins TRBV4-1 to TRBJ1-5, with a tentative D call TRBD1 (5 bases). The CDR3 covers 15 residues. Germline assignment: CDR1 MGHRA and CDR2 YSYEKL. Trimming stripped 4 bases from V and 1 base from J, with 11 bases between. The chain's CDR3 is CASSPPGISNQPQHF. The CDR3, as DNA: TGCGCCAGCAGCCCCCCAGGGATCAGCAATCAGCCCCAGCATTTT.

V and J are TRBV5-4 and TRBJ1-2; D gene uncertain. Germline-derived CDR1 and CDR2 are SGHNT and YYREEE (reference sequence). Deletions cut 4 bases from V and 3 bases from J, with 13 bases between. The CDR3 runs 14 residues. CDR3 sequence (DNA): TGTGCCAGCAGCCCCGGAGCAAGGGACTATGGCTACACCTTC. It is translated as CASSPGARDYGYTF.

In this sample, this clone turned up a few times. The chain uses TRBV14 and TRBJ2-1; the D call may be TRBD1 or TRBD2 (5 bases each). CDR1 and CDR2 (germline): SGHDN, FVKESK. CDR3 length: 14 residues. Trimming removed 2 bases from V and 12 bases from J, with 17 bases in between. CDR3 residues: CASSQSVGVRGQFF. As DNA, the CDR3 is TGTGCCAGCAGCCAATCGGTAGGGGTACGGGGGCAGTTCTTC. Complete variable domain (other parts from reference TRBV14 and TRBJ2-1): EAGVTQFPSHSVIEKGQTVTLRCDPISGHDNLYWYRRVMGKEIKFLLHFVKESKQDESGMPNNRFLAERTGGTYSTLKVQPAELEDSGVYFCASSQSVGVRGQFFGPGTRLTVL.

This chain connects TRBV21-1 to TRBJ2-1; the table names TRBD1, a call not compared with the DNA. TRBV21-1 is a documented pseudogene. CDR3 length: 12 residues. CDR3 DNA sequence: TGTGCCAGCAGCCGCCCAGGGAACGAGCAGTTCTTC. Its translation: CASSRPGNEQFF.

The DNA for the CDR3 is TGCGCCAGCAGCCAAGATTCCCCAACTAGTTACTACAATGAGCAGTTCTTC. Translation: CASSQDSPTSYYNEQFF. The chain recombines TRBV4-3 with TRBJ2-1; D perhaps matches TRBD2 (5 bases). With 0 bases removed from V and 3 bases from J, the gap between germline ends came to 15 bases. The germline V gene has CDR1 LGHNA and CDR2 YSLEER. This CDR3 has 17 residues.

The chain is built from TRBV7-6 and TRBJ1-5, with TRBD1 as a possible D gene (6 bases). Trimming left V 5 bases short and J 7 bases short, with 15 bases between. The V gene's germline CDR1 is SGHVS and CDR2 FNYEAQ. The CDR3 consists of 14 residues. The CDR3 here is CASSDYRDGQPQHF. For the CDR3, the DNA is TGTGCCAGCAGCGATTACAGGGACGGCCAGCCCCAGCATTTT.

The chain has TRBV30 and TRBJ2-5, with a weak D call TRBD2 (5 bases). This CDR3 has 14 residues. V was shortened by 7 bases and J by 2 bases, with 17 bases between the two germline ends. Looked up from germline, CDR1 is GTSNPN and CDR2 is SVGIG (reference sequence). The CDR3 sequence: CASYWTYGQETQYF. The DNA for the CDR3 is TGTGCCTCATATTGGACTTATGGGCAAGAGACCCAGTACTTC.

The V gene is TRBV11-2, the J gene TRBJ2-7, with 11 bases identical to TRBD2. The CDR3 has 14 amino acids. The germline V gene encodes CDR1 SGHAT and CDR2 FQNNGV. Losses at the gene ends were 6 bases for V and 6 bases for J; bases not matched to a gene: 7. The CDR3 sequence is CASRLLAGVGEQYF. CDR3 in DNA: TGTGCCAGCAGATTACTAGCGGGGGTTGGCGAGCAGTACTTC.

This clone was counted a few times. The chain is built from TRBV30 and TRBJ1-5; 7 bases are a match to TRBD1. V gave up 3 bases and J gave up 3 bases; unmatched junction bases: 5. The germline CDR1 and CDR2 sequences are GTSNPN and SVGIG (reference sequence). There are 14 residues in the CDR3. CDR3 DNA sequence: TGTGCCTGGAGCGGGGACAGCCTCAATCAGCCCCAGCATTTT. It translates to CAWSGDSLNQPQHF.

The chain links TRBV4-3 to TRBJ1-2, with TRBD1 matching 7 bases. In germline, CDR1 is LGHNA, CDR2 YSLEER. The CDR3 runs to 14 residues. J lost 0 bases, V lost 3 bases, and 1 base had no gene match. In DNA, the CDR3 is TGCGCCAGCAGCCAGGGGACAGCTAACTATGGCTACACCTTC. It yields the protein CASSQGTANYGYTF.

This clone was observed a handful of times. The genes are TRBV2 and TRBJ2-4; D ambiguous. The V end lost 4 bases, the J end lost 15 bases, and 13 bases lay between the germline ends. This CDR3 region has 11 residues. Germline V gene lookup returns CDR1 SNHLY and CDR2 FYNNEI. CDR3 coding DNA: TGTGCCAGCAGTGCGGATACTATTGGGTACTTC. This gives the protein CASSADTIGYF.

This rearrangement joins TRBV7-2 to TRBJ2-1; 8 nucleotides match TRBD2. Trimming at V came to 1 base and at J to 2 bases, leaving 7 bases not matched to a gene. The CDR3 runs 17 residues. Germline V gene data show CDR1 as SGHTA and CDR2 as FQGNSA. The CDR3 nucleotides read TGTGCCAGCAGCTTAGGGGGACTAGGGATCCCCTACAATGAGCAGTTCTTC. This encodes CASSLGGLGIPYNEQFF.

The J gene is TRBJ2-7, the V gene TRBV19; tentatively, D is TRBD1 or TRBD2 (5 bases each). The V end lost 6 bases, the J end lost 4 bases, and 13 bases lay between the germline ends. This CDR3 is 13 amino acids long. In germline, CDR1 is LNHDA, CDR2 SQIVND (reference sequence). DNA for the CDR3: TGTGCCAGTAGCCGGGACCGAAAGTACGAGCAGTACTTC. Translation: CASSRDRKYEQYF.

J is TRBJ1-2 and V is TRBV7-8; no definite D call. Germline CDR1 is SGHVS and CDR2 is FQNEAQ. This CDR3 is 12 amino acids long. V lost 5 bases and J lost 8, with 12 bases in between. The CDR3 DNA reads as TGTGCCAGCAGCGCCCCCGGCTGGGGCTACACCTTC. Protein product: CASSAPGWGYTF.

This clone occurred a few times. V and J are TRBV30 and TRBJ1-4; no reliable D call. Trimming shortened V by 4 bases and J by 5 bases, and 8 bases separated the two germline ends. The germline V gene encodes CDR1 GTSNPN and CDR2 SVGIG (reference sequence). The CDR3 extends over 12 amino acids. The CDR3 region is CAWNLQNEKLFF. CDR3 sequence (DNA): TGTGCCTGGAACCTTCAGAATGAAAAACTGTTTTTT.

The V call is TRBV2, the J call TRBJ2-7, with D possibly TRBD1 on 5 matching bases. Looked up from germline, CDR1 is SNHLY and CDR2 is FYNNEI. The CDR3 contains 14 residues. V lost 4 bases and J 1 base, leaving 11 bases between the germline ends. Here the CDR3 reads CASSVRARSYEQYV. The DNA for the CDR3 is TGTGCCAGCAGTGTCAGGGCCAGGTCCTACGAGCAGTACGTC.

The genes are TRBV27 and TRBJ2-2, with a weak D call TRBD1 (5 bases). V was trimmed by 0 bases and J by 12 bases, leaving 14 bases between them. CDR3 length: 14 residues. The germline V gene encodes CDR1 MNHEY and CDR2 SMNVEV (reference sequence). The CDR3 DNA reads as TGTGCCAGCAGTTTATCACCTGACAGAGGCAAGCTGTTTTTT. Translating it yields CASSLSPDRGKLFF.

The chain carries TRBV6-6 and TRBJ1-5; 10 bases are a match to TRBD1. Germline assignment: CDR1 MNHNY and CDR2 SVGAGI (reference sequence). This CDR3 has 14 residues. The V segment lost 6 bases and the J segment 6 bases; nucleotides outside the gene matches: 5. This chain's CDR3 is CASSPTGGRQPQHF. CDR3 DNA: TGTGCCAGCAGCCCGACAGGGGGCCGTCAGCCCCAGCATTTT.

V is TRBV6-5 and J is TRBJ2-2, with TRBD2 matching over 8 bases. Germline V gene data show CDR1 as MNHEY and CDR2 as SVGAGI. This CDR3 is 12 amino acids long. Losses at the gene ends were 5 bases for V and 9 bases for J; bases not matched to a gene: 2. As DNA, the CDR3 is TGTGCCAGCAGTACTAGCGGAAGGGAGCTGTTTTTT. It is translated as CASSTSGRELFF.